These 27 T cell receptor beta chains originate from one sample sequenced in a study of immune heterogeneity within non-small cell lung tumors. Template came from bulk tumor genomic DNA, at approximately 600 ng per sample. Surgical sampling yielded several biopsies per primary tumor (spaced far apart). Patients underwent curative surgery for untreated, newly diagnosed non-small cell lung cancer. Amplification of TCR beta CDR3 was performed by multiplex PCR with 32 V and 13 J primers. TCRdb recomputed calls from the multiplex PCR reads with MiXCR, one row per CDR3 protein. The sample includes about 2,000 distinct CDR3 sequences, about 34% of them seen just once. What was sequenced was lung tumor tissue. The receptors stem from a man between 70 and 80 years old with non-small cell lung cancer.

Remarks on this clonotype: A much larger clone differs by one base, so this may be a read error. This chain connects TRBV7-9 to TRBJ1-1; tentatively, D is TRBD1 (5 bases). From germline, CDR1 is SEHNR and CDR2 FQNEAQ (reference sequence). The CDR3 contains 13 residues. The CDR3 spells CASSSQGWTEPFF. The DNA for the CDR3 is TGTGCCAGCAGCTCCCAGGGTTGGACTGAACCTTTCTTT.

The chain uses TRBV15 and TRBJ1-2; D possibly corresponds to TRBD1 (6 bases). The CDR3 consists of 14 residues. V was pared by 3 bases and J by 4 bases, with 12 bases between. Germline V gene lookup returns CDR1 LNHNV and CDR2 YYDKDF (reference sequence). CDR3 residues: CATSSYGGGYGYTF. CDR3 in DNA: TGTGCCACCAGCAGCTACGGAGGGGGCTATGGCTACACCTTC.

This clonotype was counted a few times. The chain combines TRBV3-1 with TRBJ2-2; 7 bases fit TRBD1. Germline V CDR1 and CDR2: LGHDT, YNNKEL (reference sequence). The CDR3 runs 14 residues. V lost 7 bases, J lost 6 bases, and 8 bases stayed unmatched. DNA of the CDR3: TGTGCCAGCACCGACAGGGTTAGGGCCGGGGAGCTGTTTTTT. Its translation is CASTDRVRAGELFF.

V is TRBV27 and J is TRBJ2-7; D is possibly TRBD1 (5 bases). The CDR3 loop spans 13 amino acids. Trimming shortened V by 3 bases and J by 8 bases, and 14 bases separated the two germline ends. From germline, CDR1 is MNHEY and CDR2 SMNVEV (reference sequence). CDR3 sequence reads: CASSFFGHGKQYF. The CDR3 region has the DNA TGTGCCAGCAGTTTCTTCGGACATGGCAAGCAGTACTTC.

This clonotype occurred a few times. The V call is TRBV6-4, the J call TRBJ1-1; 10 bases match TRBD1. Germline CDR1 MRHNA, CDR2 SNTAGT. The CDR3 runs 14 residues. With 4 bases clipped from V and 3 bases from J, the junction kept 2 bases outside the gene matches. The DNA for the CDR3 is TGTGCCAGCAGTGTGGACAGGGGGTACACTGAAGCTTTCTTT. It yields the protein CASSVDRGYTEAFF.

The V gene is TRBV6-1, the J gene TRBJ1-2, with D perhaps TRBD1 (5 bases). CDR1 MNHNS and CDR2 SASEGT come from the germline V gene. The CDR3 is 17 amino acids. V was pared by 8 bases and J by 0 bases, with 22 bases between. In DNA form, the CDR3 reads TGTGCCAGCTTATCGCGAGGGGTTGAGCGCCCTAACTATGGCTACACCTTC. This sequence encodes CASLSRGVERPNYGYTF.

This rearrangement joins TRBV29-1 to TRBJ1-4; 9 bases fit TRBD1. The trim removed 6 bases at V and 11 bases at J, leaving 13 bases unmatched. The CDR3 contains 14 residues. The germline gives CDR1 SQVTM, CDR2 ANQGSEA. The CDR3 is CSVLGTGRLGKLFF. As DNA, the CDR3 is TGCAGCGTATTAGGGACAGGGAGATTGGGGAAACTGTTTTTT.

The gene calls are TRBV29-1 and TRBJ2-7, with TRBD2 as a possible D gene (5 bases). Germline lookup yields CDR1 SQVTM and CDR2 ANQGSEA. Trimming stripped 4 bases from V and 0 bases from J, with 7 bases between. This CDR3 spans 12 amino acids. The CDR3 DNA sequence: TGCAGCGTTGGGACTCCCTCCTACGAGCAGTACTTC. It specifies CSVGTPSYEQYF.

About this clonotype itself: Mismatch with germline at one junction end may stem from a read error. In nucleotides, the CDR3 is TGTGCCAGCACCCAACTAACTAGCGGGAGTAGGTCCTCCGGGGAGCTGTTTTTT. It encodes CASTQLTSGSRSSGELFF. The rearrangement uses TRBV3-1 and TRBJ2-2; 11 nucleotides align to TRBD2. CDR3 length: 18 amino acids. Per germline, CDR1 LGHDT and CDR2 YNNKEL (reference sequence). Full variable domain (rest looked up from reference TRBV3-1 and TRBJ2-2): DTAVSQTPKYLVTQMGNDKSIKCEQNLGHDTMYWYKQDSKKFLKIMFSYNNKELIINETVPNRFSPKSPDKAHLNLHINSLELGDSAVYFCASTQLTSGSRSSGELFFGEGSRLTVL.

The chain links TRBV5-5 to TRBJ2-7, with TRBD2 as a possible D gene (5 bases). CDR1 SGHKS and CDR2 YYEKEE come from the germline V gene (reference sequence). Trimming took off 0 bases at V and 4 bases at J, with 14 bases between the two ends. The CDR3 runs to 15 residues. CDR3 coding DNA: TGTGCCAGCAGCTTGGGTATCCAGCGGCTTTACGAGCAGTACTTC. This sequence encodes CASSLGIQRLYEQYF.

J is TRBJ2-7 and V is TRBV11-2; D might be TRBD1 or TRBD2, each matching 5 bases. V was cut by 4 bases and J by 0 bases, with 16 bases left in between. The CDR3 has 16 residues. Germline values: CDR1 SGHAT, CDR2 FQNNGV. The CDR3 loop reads CASSSRVGDGSYEQYF. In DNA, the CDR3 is TGTGCCAGCAGCTCCCGGGTAGGGGACGGCTCCTACGAGCAGTACTTC.

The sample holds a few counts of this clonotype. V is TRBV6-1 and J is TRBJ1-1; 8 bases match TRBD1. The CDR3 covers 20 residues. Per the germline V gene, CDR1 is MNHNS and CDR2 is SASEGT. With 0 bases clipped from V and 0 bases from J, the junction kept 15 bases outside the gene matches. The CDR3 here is CASSEARGQGAVGMNTEAFF. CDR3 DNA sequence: TGTGCCAGCAGTGAAGCGCGGGGGCAGGGGGCGGTGGGGATGAACACTGAAGCTTTCTTT.

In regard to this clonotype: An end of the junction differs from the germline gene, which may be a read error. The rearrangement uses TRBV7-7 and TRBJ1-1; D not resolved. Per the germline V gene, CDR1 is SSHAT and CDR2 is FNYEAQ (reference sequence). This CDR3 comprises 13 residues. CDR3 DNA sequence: TGTGCTAGCAGCTTAGATTCCGGCACTGAAGCTTTCTTT. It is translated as CASSLDSGTEAFF.

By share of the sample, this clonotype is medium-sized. The CDR3 region is CASSMGIHNQPQHF. CDR3 bases: TGTGCCAGTAGTATGGGGATTCACAATCAGCCCCAGCATTTT. The chain carries TRBV19 and TRBJ1-5; D unclear. The germline CDR1 and CDR2 sequences are LNHDA and SQIVND (reference sequence). Trimming took 3 bases from V and 3 from J, leaving 9 bases between them. The CDR3 is made up of 14 amino acids.

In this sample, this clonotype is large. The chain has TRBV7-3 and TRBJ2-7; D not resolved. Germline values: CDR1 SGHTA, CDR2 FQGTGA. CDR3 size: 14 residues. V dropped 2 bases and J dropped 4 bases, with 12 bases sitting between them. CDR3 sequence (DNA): TGTGCCAGCAGCTTATGCCCAGAAGTTTACGAGCAGTACTTC. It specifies CASSLCPEVYEQYF.

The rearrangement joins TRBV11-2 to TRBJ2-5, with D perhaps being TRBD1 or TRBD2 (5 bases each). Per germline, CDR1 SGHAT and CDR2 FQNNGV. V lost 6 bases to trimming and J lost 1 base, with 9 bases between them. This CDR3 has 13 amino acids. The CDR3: CASRRDVQETQYF. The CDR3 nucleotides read TGTGCCAGCAGACGGGACGTCCAAGAGACCCAGTACTTC.

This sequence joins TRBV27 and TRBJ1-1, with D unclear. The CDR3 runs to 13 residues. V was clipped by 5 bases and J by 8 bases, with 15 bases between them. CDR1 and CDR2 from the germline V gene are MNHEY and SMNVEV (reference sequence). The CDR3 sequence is CASSLLAGPEAFF. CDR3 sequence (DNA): TGTGCCAGCAGTCTCCTTGCGGGTCCCGAAGCTTTCTTT.

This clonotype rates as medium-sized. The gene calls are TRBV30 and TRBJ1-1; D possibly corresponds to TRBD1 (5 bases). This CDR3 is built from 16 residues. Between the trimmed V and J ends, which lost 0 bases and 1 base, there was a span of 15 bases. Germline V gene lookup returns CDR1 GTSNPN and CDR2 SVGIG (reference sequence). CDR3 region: CAWSVPLGGTNTEAFF. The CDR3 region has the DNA TGTGCCTGGAGTGTACCTCTGGGGGGAACGAACACTGAAGCTTTCTTT. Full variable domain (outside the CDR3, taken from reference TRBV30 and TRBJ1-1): SQTIHQWPATLVQPVGSPLSLECTVEGTSNPNLYWYRQAAGRGLQLLFYSVGIGQISSEVPQNLSASRPQDRQFILSSKKLLLSDSGFYLCAWSVPLGGTNTEAFFGQGTRLTVV.

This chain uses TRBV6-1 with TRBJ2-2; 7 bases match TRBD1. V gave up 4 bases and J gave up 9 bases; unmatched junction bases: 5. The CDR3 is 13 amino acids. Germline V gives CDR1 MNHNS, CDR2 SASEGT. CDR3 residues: CASSARQGRELFF. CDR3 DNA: TGTGCCAGCAGTGCCCGACAGGGCCGGGAGCTGTTTTTT.

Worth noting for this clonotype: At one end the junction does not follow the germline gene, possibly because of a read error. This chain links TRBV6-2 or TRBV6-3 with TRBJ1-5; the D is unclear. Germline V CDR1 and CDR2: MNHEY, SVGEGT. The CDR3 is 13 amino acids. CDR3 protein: CASIYFTGQPQHF. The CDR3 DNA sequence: TGTGCCAGCATTTACTTCACGGGACAGCCCCAGCATTTT.

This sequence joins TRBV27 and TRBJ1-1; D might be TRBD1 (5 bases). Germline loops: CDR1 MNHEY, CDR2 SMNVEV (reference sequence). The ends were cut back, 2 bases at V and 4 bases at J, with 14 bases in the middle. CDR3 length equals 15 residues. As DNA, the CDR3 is TGTGCCAGCAGTTTAGGGGCGGAGAGGGGCACTGAAGCTTTCTTT. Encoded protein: CASSLGAERGTEAFF.

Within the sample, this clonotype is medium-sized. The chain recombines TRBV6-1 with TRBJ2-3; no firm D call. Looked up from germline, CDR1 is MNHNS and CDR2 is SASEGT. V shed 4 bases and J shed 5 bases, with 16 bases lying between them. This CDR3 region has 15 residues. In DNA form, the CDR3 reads TGTGCCAGCAGTGTGCAGGACCTATCCGGAGATACGCAGTATTTT. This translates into CASSVQDLSGDTQYF.

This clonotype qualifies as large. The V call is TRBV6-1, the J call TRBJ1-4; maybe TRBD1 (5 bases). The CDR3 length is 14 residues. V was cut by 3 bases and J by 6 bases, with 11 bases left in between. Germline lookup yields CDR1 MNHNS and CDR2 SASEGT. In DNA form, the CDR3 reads TGTGCCAGCAGTGAGTCAGGGAGGGATGAAAAACTGTTTTTT. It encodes CASSESGRDEKLFF.

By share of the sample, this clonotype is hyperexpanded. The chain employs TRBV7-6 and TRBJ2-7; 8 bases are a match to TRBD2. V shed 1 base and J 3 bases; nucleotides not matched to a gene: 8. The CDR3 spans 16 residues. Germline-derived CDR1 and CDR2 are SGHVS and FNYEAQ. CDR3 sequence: CASSLGSTSGNYEQYF. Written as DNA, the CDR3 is TGTGCCAGCAGCTTAGGGTCAACTAGCGGCAACTACGAGCAGTACTTC. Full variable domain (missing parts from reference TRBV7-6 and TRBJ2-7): GAGVSQSPRYKVTKRGQDVALRCDPISGHVSLYWYRQALGQGPEFLTYFNYEAQQDKSGLPNDRFSAERPEGSISTLTIQRTEQRDSAMYRCASSLGSTSGNYEQYFGPGTRLTVT.

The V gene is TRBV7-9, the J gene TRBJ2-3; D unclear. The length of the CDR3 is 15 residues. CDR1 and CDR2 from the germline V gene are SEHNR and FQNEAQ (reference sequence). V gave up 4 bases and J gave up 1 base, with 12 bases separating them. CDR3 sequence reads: CASSSPELRTDTQYF. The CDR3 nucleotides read TGTGCCAGCAGCTCCCCAGAATTACGCACAGATACGCAGTATTTT.

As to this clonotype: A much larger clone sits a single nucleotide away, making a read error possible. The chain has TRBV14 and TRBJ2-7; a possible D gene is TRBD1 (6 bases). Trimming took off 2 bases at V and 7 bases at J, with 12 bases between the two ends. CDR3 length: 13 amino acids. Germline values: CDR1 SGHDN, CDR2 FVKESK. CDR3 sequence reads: CASSQNRDVEQYF. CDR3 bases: TGTGCCAGCAGCCAAAACAGGGATGTAGAGCAGTACTTC.

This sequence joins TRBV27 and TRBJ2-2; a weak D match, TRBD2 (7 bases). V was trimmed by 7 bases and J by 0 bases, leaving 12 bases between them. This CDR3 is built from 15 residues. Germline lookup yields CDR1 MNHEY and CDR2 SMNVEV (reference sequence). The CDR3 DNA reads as TGTGCCAGCACCCTCGGGGGGCCGAACACCGGGGAGCTGTTTTTT. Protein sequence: CASTLGGPNTGELFF.